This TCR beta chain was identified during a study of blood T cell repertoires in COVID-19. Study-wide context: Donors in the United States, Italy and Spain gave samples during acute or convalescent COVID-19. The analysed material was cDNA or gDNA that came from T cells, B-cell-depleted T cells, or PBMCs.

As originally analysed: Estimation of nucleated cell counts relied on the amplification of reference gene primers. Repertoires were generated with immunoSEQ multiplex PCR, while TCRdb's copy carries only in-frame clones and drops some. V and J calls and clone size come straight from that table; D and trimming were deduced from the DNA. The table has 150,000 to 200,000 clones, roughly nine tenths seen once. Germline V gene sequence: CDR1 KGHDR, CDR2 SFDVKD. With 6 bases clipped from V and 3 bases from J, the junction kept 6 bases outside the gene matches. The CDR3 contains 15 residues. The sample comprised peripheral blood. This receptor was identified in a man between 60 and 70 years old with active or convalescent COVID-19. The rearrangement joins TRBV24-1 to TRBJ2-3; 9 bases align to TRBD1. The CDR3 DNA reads TGTGCCACCAGTCGAAGGGACAGGGTTACAGATACGCAGTATTTT. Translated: CATSRRDRVTDTQYF.